This is a list of T cell receptor beta chains from one sample in a study of blood T cell repertoires in COVID-19. Produced via immunoSEQ multiplex PCR; TCRdb's table is partial and in-frame only. The profile shows approximately 190,000 clones, around 84% of them singletons. The specimen sequenced was peripheral blood. These TCRs come from a man aged 25 to 45 with active or convalescent COVID-19. Both conserved end residues are part of each CDR3.

V | CDR3
TRBV4-1 | CASSPEPGISYGYTF
TRBV6-5 | CASTYRGGMGYNEQFF
TRBV4-3 | CASSQDRGGYGYTF
TRBV10-3 | CAIRDRDSNQPQHF
TRBV2 | CASIGTDSGSGYTF
TRBV2 | CASAGGAQAFF
TRBV11-2 | CASTRGDYGYTF
TRBV4-3 | CASSQERTGYNEQFF
TRBV1 | CTSSQGGTNGGYTF
TRBV6-5 | CASSIRGANTGELFF
TRBV24-1 | CATSRVGDTEAFF
TRBV19 | CASSINSLAGLLSSYNEQFF
TRBV14 | CASSQAGLLSGNTIYF
TRBV13 | CASSLNERPSEAFF
TRBV7-9 | CASSLYVYEGQGLGEQFF
TRBV24-1 | CATSVSSGQGRTDTQYF
TRBV4-1 | CASSPVGTANYGYTF
TRBV30 | CAWSPGQGRGNTIYF
TRBV5-1 | CASRNTGEDSGNTIYF
TRBV6-5 | CASSLTGAGEKLFF
TRBV25-1 | CASSPTESLEAFF
TRBV2 | CASSLDRGGSPLHF
TRBV9 | CASSVVWLAGANTGELFF
TRBV6-2/TRBV6-3 | CASSYLGQGKTGELFF
TRBV2 | CASSLLDRGEPYSNQPQHF
TRBV24-1 | CATGRRGNTGELFF
TRBV30 | CAHRLANLETQYF
TRBV5-8 | CASSLGLAGRQETQYF
TRBV27 | CASSFRANTEAFF
TRBV7-6 | CASSLVQNGGAFNQPQHF
TRBV5-1 | CASTPTGTGVNEQFF
TRBV7-2 | CASSLRLNNEQFF
TRBV2 | CASGLSGGAGETQYF
TRBV4-1 | CASSQDGTQYF
TRBV30 | CAWSAPGQGGNTEAFF
TRBV5-6 | CASSSRGVGSPLHF
TRBV3-1/TRBV3-2 | CASSQDGPGQGASGNTIYF
TRBV29-1 | CSVSRGMGETQYF
TRBV27 | CASSLIQRGSKEQYF
TRBV5-4 | CASSSSGVSTDTQYF
TRBV12-3/TRBV12-4 | CASGGGTEAFF
TRBV19 | CASSNRGNNQPQHF
TRBV4-1 | CASSQESISGNTIYF
TRBV16 | CASSQSLGGEQFF
TRBV2 | CASRHRNTGELFF
TRBV27 | CASSFGTGALNEQFF
TRBV7-2 | CASRFTSMNTEAFF
TRBV18 | CASSPGTGSSNEQFF
TRBV5-1 | CASSSGTSGSRYEQYF